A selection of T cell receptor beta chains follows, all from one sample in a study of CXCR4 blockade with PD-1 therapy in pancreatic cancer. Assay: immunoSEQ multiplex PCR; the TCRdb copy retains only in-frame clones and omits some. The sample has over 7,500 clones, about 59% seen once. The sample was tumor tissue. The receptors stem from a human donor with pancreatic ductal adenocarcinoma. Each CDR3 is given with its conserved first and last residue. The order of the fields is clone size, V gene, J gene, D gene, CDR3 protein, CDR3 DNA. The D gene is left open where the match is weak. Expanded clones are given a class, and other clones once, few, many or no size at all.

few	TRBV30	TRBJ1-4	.	CAWRTANREKLFF	TGTGCCTGGAGGACAGCCAACCGTGAAAAACTGTTTTTT
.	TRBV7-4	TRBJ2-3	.	CASSFGPTRDTQYF	TGTGCCAGCAGCTTCGGCCCGACTAGAGATACGCAGTATTTT
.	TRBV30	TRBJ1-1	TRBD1	CAWSVWDRGLSVF	TGTGCCTGGAGTGTTTGGGACAGGGGGTTAAGTGTCTTT
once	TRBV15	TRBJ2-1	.	CATSRDGGRTNKQFF	TGTGCCACCAGCAGAGATGGTGGACGGACTAATAAGCAGTTCTTC
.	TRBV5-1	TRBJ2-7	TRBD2	CASSWTSGENYEQYF	TGCGCCAGCAGCTGGACTAGCGGGGAGAACTACGAGCAGTACTTC
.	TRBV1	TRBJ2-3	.	CASSQTLAGVTDTQYF	TGCGCCAGCAGCCAAACTCTAGCGGGGGTCACAGATACGCAGTATTTT
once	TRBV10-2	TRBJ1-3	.	CATLEPGNTIYF	TGCGCCACCCTGGAGCCTGGAAACACCATATATTTT
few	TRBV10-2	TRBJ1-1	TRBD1	CASSEQGRNTEAFF	TGCGCCAGCAGTGAACAGGGGCGGAACACTGAAGCTTTCTTT
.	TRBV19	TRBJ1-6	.	CASSSGRNSPLHF	TGTGCCAGTAGTAGCGGGCGGAATTCACCCCTCCACTTT
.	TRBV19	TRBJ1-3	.	CASTRSISGNTIYF	TGTGCCAGTACCCGCTCGATCTCTGGAAACACCATATATTTT
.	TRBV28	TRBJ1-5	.	CASSLYGSNQPQHF	TGTGCCAGCAGTTTATACGGATCCAATCAGCCCCAGCATTTT
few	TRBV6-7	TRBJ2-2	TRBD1	CASKGARDHRTGELFF	TGTGCCAGCAAGGGGGCACGAGACCATCGCACCGGGGAGCTGTTTTTT
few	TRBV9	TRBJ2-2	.	CASSVVNGELFF	TGTGCCAGCAGCGTAGTAAACGGGGAGCTGTTTTTT
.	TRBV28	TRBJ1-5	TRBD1	CASSFGGGTGLQPQHF	TGTGCCAGCAGTTTCGGGGGAGGGACAGGGCTTCAGCCCCAGCATTTT
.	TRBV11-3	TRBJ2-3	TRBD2	CASSRGGQSTDTQYF	TGTGCCAGCAGCCGGGGGGGGCAAAGCACAGATACGCAGTATTTT
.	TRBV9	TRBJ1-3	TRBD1	CASSVLTGGHGNTIYF	TGTGCCAGCAGCGTATTAACAGGGGGACATGGAAACACCATATATTTT
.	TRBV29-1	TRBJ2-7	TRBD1	CSVTGQYYEQYF	TGCAGCGTTACGGGACAGTACTACGAGCAGTACTTC
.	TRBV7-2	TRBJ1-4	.	CASSLPGNEKLFF	TGTGCCAGCAGCTTACCAGGGAACGAAAAACTGTTTTTT
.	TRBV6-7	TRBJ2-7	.	CASSYSILAYEQYF	TGTGCCAGCAGTTACTCGATCTTGGCCTACGAGCAGTACTTC
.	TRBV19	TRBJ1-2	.	CASSIFGYGYTF	TGTGCCAGTAGTATTTTTGGCTATGGCTACACCTTC
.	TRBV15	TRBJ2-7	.	CATSREQGPYEQYF	TGTGCCACCAGCAGAGAACAGGGACCCTACGAGCAGTACTTC
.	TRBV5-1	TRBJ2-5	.	CASSLALGRQETQYF	TGCGCCAGCAGCTTGGCCCTAGGGCGGCAAGAGACCCAGTACTTC
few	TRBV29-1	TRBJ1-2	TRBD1	CSVEAGGGYGYTF	TGCAGCGTTGAAGCAGGGGGTGGATATGGCTACACCTTC